The 17 T cell receptor beta chains given below trace back to one sample, sequenced in a study of cytomegalovirus exposure and HLA in healthy donors. A multiplex PCR was run with 60 Vbeta primers and 13 Jbeta primers. This table comes from immunoSEQ multiplex PCR, and its TCRdb copy is limited to in-frame clones, with some not included. The sample includes 100,000 to 150,000 clones, more than 65% of them seen just once. The specimen was PBMCs. The origin of the receptors is a woman aged 18 to 35 in good health and CMV-seronegative.

This chain uses TRBV2 with TRBJ2-2, with TRBD1 identical over 7 bases. Trimming cost V 8 bases and J 0 bases; bases outside gene matches: 6. Per germline, CDR1 SNHLY and CDR2 FYNNEI. The CDR3 has 15 residues. The chain's CDR3 is CASGGQVANTGELFF. CDR3 coding DNA: TGTGCCAGCGGTGGACAGGTAGCGAACACCGGGGAGCTGTTTTTT.

The chain recombines TRBV7-9 with TRBJ1-2; TRBD1 is a possible D gene (6 bases). The CDR3 loop spans 13 amino acids. The V gene's germline CDR1 is SEHNR and CDR2 FQNEAQ (reference sequence). V was shortened by 7 bases and J by 5 bases, with 14 bases between the two germline ends. Here the CDR3 reads CASISLQGYGYTF. The CDR3 region has the DNA TGTGCCAGCATCTCCCTACAGGGATATGGCTACACCTTC.

This chain uses TRBV12-5 with TRBJ2-7; tentative D call: TRBD1 (5 bases). Deletions cut 1 base from V and 2 bases from J, with 9 bases between. This CDR3 contains 14 residues. From germline, CDR1 is LGHNT and CDR2 FRNRAP. For the CDR3, the DNA is TGTGCTAGTGGTTTGGGACAGCTTACCTACGAGCAGTACTTC. Translated: CASGLGQLTYEQYF.

The chain is built from TRBV11-3 and TRBJ2-2; 8 bases agree with TRBD1. The CDR3 loop spans 15 amino acids. V was pared by 3 bases and J by 0 bases, with 0 bases of the junction left unmatched. Germline V lookup: CDR1 SGHNT, CDR2 YENEEA. The CDR3 sequence is CASSLGQANTGELFF. The CDR3 nucleotides read TGTGCCAGCAGCTTGGGACAGGCGAACACCGGGGAGCTGTTTTTT. The variable domain in full, completed from reference TRBV11-3 and TRBJ2-2, reads EAGVVQSPRYKIIEKKQPVAFWCNPISGHNTLYWYLQNLGQGPELLIRYENEEAVDDSQLPKDRFSAERLKGVDSTLKIQPAELGDSAVYLCASSLGQANTGELFFGEGSRLTVL.

J is TRBJ2-7 and V is TRBV6-1; D not resolved. Trimming pared 4 bases from V and 4 bases from J, leaving 17 bases between. Germline CDR1 is MNHNS and CDR2 is SASEGT. The CDR3 loop spans 15 amino acids. The CDR3 DNA is TGTGCCAGCAGTGCAATGCTAGTGGAGACTTACGAGCAGTACTTC. Its protein product is CASSAMLVETYEQYF.

The chain joins TRBV7-9 to TRBJ2-3, with a weak D call TRBD1 (5 bases). CDR3 length: 11 residues. CDR1 is SEHNR and CDR2 is FQNEAQ in the germline V gene (reference sequence). V was trimmed by 3 bases and J by 14 bases, leaving 12 bases between them. The CDR3 DNA follows: TGTGCCAGCAGCTTGGGGCAGGGTCTGTATTTT. Residues: CASSLGQGLYF.

This sequence joins TRBV6-6 and TRBJ1-6, with 7 bases aligning to TRBD1. V gave up 2 bases and J gave up 8 bases; unmatched junction bases: 6. The CDR3 is made up of 15 amino acids. The V gene's germline CDR1 is MNHNY and CDR2 SVGAGI (reference sequence). CDR3 in DNA: TGTGCCAGCAGTTACCCGACAGGGAAGGATTCACCCCTCCACTTT. It encodes CASSYPTGKDSPLHF.

The chain combines TRBV19 with TRBJ1-2; no clear D gene. The V gene's germline CDR1 is LNHDA and CDR2 SQIVND (reference sequence). There are 14 residues in the CDR3. Trimming removed 4 bases from V and 5 bases from J, with 14 bases in between. The CDR3 loop is CASSTEGGSYGYTF. CDR3 bases: TGTGCCAGTAGTACCGAGGGAGGCTCTTATGGCTACACCTTC.

J is TRBJ1-1 and V is TRBV21-1. TRBV21-1 is given as a pseudogene. CDR3 size: 12 residues. The CDR3 DNA reads as TGTGCCAGCACTCTGACTGGAAGTGAAGCTTTCTTT. Translating gives CASTLTGSEAFF.

The CDR3 coding sequence is TGCGCCAGCAGCCGACAACGGAACACTGAAGCTTTCTTT. This translates into CASSRQRNTEAFF. The chain joins TRBV4-3 to TRBJ1-1; D gene ambiguous. The V and J ends lost 4 bases and 1 base respectively, with 7 bases between them. The CDR3 is made up of 13 amino acids. Germline V lookup: CDR1 LGHNA, CDR2 YSLEER.

V and J are TRBV5-1 and TRBJ2-5, with D perhaps matching TRBD2 (5 bases). This CDR3 is built from 13 residues. The ends were cut back, 3 bases at V and 5 bases at J, with 11 bases in the middle. Germline loops: CDR1 SGHRS, CDR2 YFSETQ. CDR3: CASSSARAETQYF. Here the CDR3 DNA reads TGCGCCAGCAGCTCTGCGAGGGCGGAGACCCAGTACTTC.

This clone was recorded only once. The gene calls are TRBV4-1 and TRBJ1-2; 9 bases fit TRBD1. The CDR3 contains 17 residues. V was pared by 0 bases and J by 5 bases, with 10 bases of the junction left unmatched. The germline V gene has CDR1 MGHRA and CDR2 YSYEKL. The CDR3 spells CASSQDGTGFPLYGYTF. Here the CDR3 DNA reads TGCGCCAGCAGCCAAGACGGGACAGGGTTTCCCTTATATGGCTACACCTTC.

This clone is a singleton in its sample. CDR3 DNA sequence: TGTGCCAGCAGCTGGATAACAGGGATCCGAGGCTATGGCTACACCTTC. Its protein is CASSWITGIRGYGYTF. The V and J genes are TRBV5-5 and TRBJ1-2, with D possibly matching TRBD1 (6 bases). This CDR3 region has 16 residues. Germline CDR1 is SGHKS and CDR2 is YYEKEE (reference sequence). The V gene lost 3 bases and the J gene lost 4 bases, with 19 bases spanning the gap.

J is TRBJ1-5 and V is TRBV19; 7 bases match TRBD1. Germline CDR1 is LNHDA and CDR2 is SQIVND (reference sequence). The ends lost 2 bases at V and 7 bases at J; junction bases unmatched: 5. The CDR3 runs 14 residues. CDR3 amino acids: CASSIRAGGQPQHF. The CDR3 DNA reads as TGTGCCAGTAGTATAAGGGCAGGGGGACAGCCCCAGCATTTT.

The CDR3 reads CASSVGGDRGSYEQYF. CDR3 sequence (DNA): TGTGCCAGCAGCGTGGGGGGTGACAGGGGCTCCTACGAGCAGTACTTC. This chain uses TRBV9 with TRBJ2-7; 8 positions match TRBD1. Germline V gives CDR1 SGDLS, CDR2 YYNGEE. Trimming took 2 bases from V and 0 from J; bases not matched to a gene: 7. CDR3 length: 16 amino acids.

The chain has TRBV7-9 and TRBJ2-7, with TRBD1 matching over 7 bases. The ends lost 4 bases at V and 4 bases at J; junction bases unmatched: 1. CDR3 length equals 12 residues. CDR1 is SEHNR and CDR2 is FQNEAQ in the germline V gene (reference sequence). The CDR3 coding sequence is TGTGCCAGCAGCTGGGACAGATACGAGCAGTACTTC. Protein product: CASSWDRYEQYF.

The chain links TRBV4-2 to TRBJ2-1; 12 nucleotides match TRBD2. Germline V gene sequence: CDR1 LGHNA, CDR2 YNFKEQ. V shed 2 bases, J shed 7 bases, and the junction held 12 bases outside the gene matches. This CDR3 contains 18 residues. DNA of the CDR3: TGTGCCAGCAGCCAACTGTTCTCGACTAGCGGGAGACTAAATGAGCAGTTCTTC. This sequence encodes CASSQLFSTSGRLNEQFF.